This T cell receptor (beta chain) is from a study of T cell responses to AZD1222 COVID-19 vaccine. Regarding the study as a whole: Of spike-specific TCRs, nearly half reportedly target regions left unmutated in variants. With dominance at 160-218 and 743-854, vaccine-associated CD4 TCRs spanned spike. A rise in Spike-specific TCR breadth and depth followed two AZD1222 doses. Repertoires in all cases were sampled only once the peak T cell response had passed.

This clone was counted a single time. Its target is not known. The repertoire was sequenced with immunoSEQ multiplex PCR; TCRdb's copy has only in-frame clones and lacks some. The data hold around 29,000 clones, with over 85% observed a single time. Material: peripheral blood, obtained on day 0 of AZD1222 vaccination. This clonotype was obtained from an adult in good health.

The CDR3 is CASRGRGEGIYNEQFF. CDR3 nucleotide sequence: TGTGCCAGCCGGGGGAGGGGCGAGGGAATCTACAATGAGCAGTTCTTC. The chain joins TRBV28 to TRBJ2-1; 7 bases map to TRBD2. CDR1 is MDHEN and CDR2 is SYDVKM in the germline V gene. The CDR3 totals 16 residues. V lost 8 bases and J lost 3; bases outside the gene matches: 13.